Presented here are 4 T cell receptor beta chains from one specimen sequenced in a study of molecular identifiers for immune sequencing clone quantification. TCRdb processed the PCR reads anew with MiXCR; each CDR3 protein has one entry. The sample holds tens of thousands of distinct CDR3 sequences; 25% are singletons and the top ten take approximately 0.78%. Sequenced input: naive CD8+ T cells from blood, with Jurkat cell RNA spiked in. Subset specified: FACS-sorted CD8+CD4-CCR7+CD45RA+ naive T cells. The receptors come from a human donor in good health. Some libraries in this study had Jurkat cell RNA spiked in.

The CDR3 nucleotides are TGTGCCAGCAGTTTAGTTCTAGCGGGTCCAGCGCCCCAGTACTTC. Encoded protein: CASSLVLAGPAPQYF. The chain links TRBV28 to TRBJ2-5; 8 bases map to TRBD2. The CDR3 is made up of 15 amino acids. In germline, CDR1 is MDHEN, CDR2 SYDVKM. J was trimmed by 9 bases and V by 2 bases; bases with no gene match: 11.

This clonotype has a count of ten or more. The chain employs TRBV2 and TRBJ2-7; D may correspond to TRBD1 or TRBD2 (6 bases each). Trimming shortened V by 5 bases and J by 4 bases, and 18 bases separated the two germline ends. Germline-derived CDR1 and CDR2 are SNHLY and FYNNEI. This CDR3 contains 15 residues. CDR3 coding DNA: TGTGCCAGCAGTCCTTCTCCCGGGGGCGCGTACGAGCAGTACTTC. It specifies CASSPSPGGAYEQYF.

The genes are TRBV6-2 or TRBV6-3 and TRBJ2-5, with 7 nucleotides matching TRBD1. The V gene end was trimmed by 7 bases and the J gene end by 2 bases; junction bases not matched to a gene: 4. The CDR3 has 13 amino acids. Germline CDR1 reads MNHEY; CDR2 reads SVGEGT. The CDR3 loop is CASTGGWQETQYF. DNA of the CDR3: TGTGCCAGCACAGGGGGATGGCAAGAGACCCAGTACTTC.

There are many counts of this clonotype. The chain joins TRBV11-2 to TRBJ2-5; D possibly corresponds to TRBD2 (6 bases). The germline CDR1 and CDR2 sequences are SGHAT and FQNNGV. V was shortened by 4 bases and J by 5 bases, with 8 bases between the two germline ends. This CDR3 comprises 12 residues. The CDR3 sequence is CASSSLAETQYF. The CDR3 DNA reads as TGTGCCAGCAGCTCCCTAGCGGAGACCCAGTACTTC.